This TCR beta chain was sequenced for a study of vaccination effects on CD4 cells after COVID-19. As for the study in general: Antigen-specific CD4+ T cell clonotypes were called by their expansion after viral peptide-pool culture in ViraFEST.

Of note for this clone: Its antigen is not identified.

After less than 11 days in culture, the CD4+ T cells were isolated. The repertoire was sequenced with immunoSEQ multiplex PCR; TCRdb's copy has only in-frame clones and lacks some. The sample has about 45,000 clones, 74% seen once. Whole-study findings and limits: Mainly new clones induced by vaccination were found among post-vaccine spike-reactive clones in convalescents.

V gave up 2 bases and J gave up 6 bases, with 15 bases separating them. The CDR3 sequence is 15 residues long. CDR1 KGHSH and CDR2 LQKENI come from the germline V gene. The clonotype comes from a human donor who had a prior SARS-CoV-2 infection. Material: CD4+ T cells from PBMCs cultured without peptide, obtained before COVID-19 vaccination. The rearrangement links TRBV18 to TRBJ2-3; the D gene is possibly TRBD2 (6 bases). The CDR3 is CASSPMGGFWDTQYF. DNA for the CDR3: TGTGCCAGCTCACCAATGGGAGGTTTCTGGGATACGCAGTATTTT. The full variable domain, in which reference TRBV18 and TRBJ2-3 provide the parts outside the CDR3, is NAGVMQNPRHLVRRRGQEARLRCSPMKGHSHVYWYRQLPEEGLKFMVYLQKENIIDESGMPKERFSAEFPKEGPSILRIQQVVRGDSAAYFCASSPMGGFWDTQYFGPGTRLTVL.